The rows below give T cell receptor beta chains drawn from one sample of a study of T cell repertoires in cytomegalovirus infection. TCRdb re-called the reads through MiXCR, storing one row per CDR3 protein. The table shows tens of thousands of distinct CDR3 sequences, with about 39% occurring only once. The antigens these receptors bind are not known. Specimen: CD8+ T cells from cultured PBMCs, collected from culture after CMV antigen stimulation. The receptors stem from a human donor in good health (CMV status not recorded). Some clones in this sample may be carry-over from other donors' samples. Both conserved end residues are part of each CDR3. A D gene is named only where the DNA matches it firmly. Clone size is given for some rows only: seen once, a few or many times, or a class if the clone is expanded.

>TRBV9|TRBJ2-3|few|NA
CASSPYGAGLDTQYF
TGTGCCAGCAGCCCTTATGGGGCAGGGCTAGATACGCAGTATTTT
>TRBV7-9|TRBJ1-2|once|NA
CASSPGWGEDYGYTF
TGTGCCAGCAGCCCAGGGTGGGGCGAAGACTATGGCTACACCTTC
>TRBV19|TRBJ2-7|NA|NA
CASSAPGEQYF
TGTGCCAGTAGTGCACCGGGAGAGCAGTACTTC
>TRBV27|TRBJ1-1|NA|TRBD1
CASCQSDRGGTEAFF
TGTGCCAGCTGCCAATCGGACAGGGGGGGCACTGAAGCTTTCTTT
>TRBV6-5|TRBJ2-3|NA|NA
CASSTPGRRTDTQYF
TGTGCCAGCAGTACCCCGGGACGCCGCACAGATACGCAGTATTTT
>TRBV19|TRBJ1-6|many|NA
CASSTGRTRTNSPLHF
TGTGCCAGTAGTACCGGACGGACACGGACCAATTCACCCCTCCACTTT
>TRBV28|TRBJ1-6|NA|TRBD1
CASNDPGTVGASYNSPLHF
TGTGCCAGCAACGACCCCGGGACAGTGGGGGCCTCCTATAATTCACCCCTCCACTTT
>TRBV12-5|TRBJ2-4|NA|NA
CASGLDGYIQYF
TGTGCTAGTGGTTTGGATGGGTACATTCAGTACTTC
>TRBV15|TRBJ2-7|NA|NA
CATSREEGRFYEQYF
TGTGCCACCAGCAGAGAGGAAGGGAGATTCTACGAGCAGTACTTC
>TRBV6-6|TRBJ2-7|NA|TRBD2
CASSTTLAGYSYEQYF
TGTGCCAGCAGTACCACTTTAGCGGGCTATTCCTACGAGCAGTACTTC
>TRBV4-3|TRBJ1-2|NA|NA
CASSLDTANYGYTF
TGCGCCAGCAGCCTAGACACCGCTAACTATGGCTACACCTTC
>TRBV7-2|TRBJ2-2|many|TRBD1
CASSFPTGANTGELFF
TGTGCCAGCAGCTTCCCGACAGGGGCGAACACCGGGGAGCTGTTTTTT
>TRBV10-1|TRBJ2-2|many|NA
CASSEQGSGGELFF
TGCGCCAGCAGTGAGCAGGGTTCGGGCGGGGAGCTGTTTTTT
>TRBV11-2|TRBJ2-7|NA|NA
CASSLPRTDPSHLGYEQYF
TGTGCCAGCAGCCTACCTCGGACGGATCCGTCGCACCTGGGCTACGAGCAGTACTTC
>TRBV6-1|TRBJ2-1|NA|NA
CASGPAGRGIYNEQFF
TGTGCCAGCGGCCCCGCCGGGAGAGGGATATACAATGAGCAGTTCTTC
>TRBV7-3|TRBJ2-3|NA|NA
CAYREGDTQYF
TGTGCCTACAGGGAGGGAGATACGCAGTATTTT
>TRBV12-3/TRBV12-4|TRBJ2-5|NA|TRBD2
CASSLRRGETQYF
TGTGCCAGCAGCCTAAGGCGGGGGGAGACCCAGTACTTC
>TRBV5-4|TRBJ1-1|NA|TRBD1
CASSLARDRGSSEAFF
TGTGCCAGCAGCTTGGCCCGTGACAGGGGCTCTAGTGAAGCTTTCTTT
>TRBV7-8|TRBJ2-7|few|TRBD2
CASSLRAGGYEQYF
TGTGCCAGCAGCTTGAGAGCGGGAGGCTACGAGCAGTACTTC
>TRBV20-1|TRBJ2-6|NA|NA
CSASSGAGANVLTF
TGCAGTGCTAGCTCAGGGGCTGGGGCCAACGTCCTGACTTTC
>TRBV5-4|TRBJ1-1|NA|NA
CASSFRQEVRAEAFF
TGTGCCAGCAGCTTCCGACAGGAGGTGAGGGCTGAAGCTTTCTTT
>TRBV4-1|TRBJ1-2|NA|TRBD1
CASSQDFPLGTALGYTF
TGCGCCAGCAGCCAAGATTTCCCCTTAGGGACAGCCCTTGGCTACACCTTC
>TRBV7-2|TRBJ1-2|many|NA
CASSLKIGGYTF
TGTGCCAGCAGCTTAAAGATAGGGGGCTACACCTTC
>TRBV5-4|TRBJ2-7|NA|NA
CASSMDTYEQYF
TGTGCCAGCAGTATGGACACCTACGAGCAGTACTTC
>TRBV25-1|TRBJ2-7|NA|NA
CASSLLHEQYF
TGTGCCAGCAGCCTACTCCACGAGCAGTACTTC
>TRBV11-2|TRBJ2-1|once|NA
CASSFGESSYNEQFF
TGTGCCAGCAGCTTCGGGGAGAGCTCCTACAATGAGCAGTTCTTC
>TRBV7-3|TRBJ2-1|once|TRBD2
CASSLMAGGGNEQFF
TGTGCCAGCAGCTTAATGGCGGGGGGGGGCAATGAGCAGTTCTTC
>TRBV7-6|TRBJ2-7|NA|NA
CASSYPRGVNSYEQYF
TGTGCCAGCAGCTATCCCCGAGGGGTGAACTCCTACGAGCAGTACTTC
>TRBV14|TRBJ2-5|NA|NA
CASSLIYPPETQYF
TGTGCCAGCAGCCTAATATACCCTCCGGAGACCCAGTACTTC
>TRBV5-8|TRBJ2-7|NA|NA
CASPRGRVPLYEQYF
TGTGCCAGCCCCCGGGGGCGAGTTCCTCTGTACGAGCAGTACTTC
>TRBV4-1|TRBJ1-1|many|TRBD1
CASSQDEGAYTEAFF
TGCGCCAGCAGCCAAGATGAGGGGGCCTACACTGAAGCTTTCTTT
>TRBV14|TRBJ2-1|NA|NA
CASSHLSEQFF
TGTGCCAGCAGCCATTTGAGTGAGCAGTTCTTC
>TRBV5-4|TRBJ2-3|NA|TRBD2
CASSLSSGGTDTQYF
TGTGCCAGCAGCTTGAGCTCGGGAGGGACAGATACGCAGTATTTT
>TRBV6-5|TRBJ2-5|NA|TRBD1
CASSPGQGPETQYF
TGTGCCAGCAGCCCTGGACAGGGCCCCGAGACCCAGTACTTC
>TRBV11-2|TRBJ2-7|NA|NA
CASSPGWGPEYEQYF
TGTGCCAGCAGCCCAGGATGGGGGCCAGAGTACGAGCAGTACTTC
>TRBV11-3|TRBJ2-1|NA|NA
CASSPKPTQNSYNEQFF
TGTGCCAGCAGCCCAAAACCAACACAGAACTCCTACAATGAGCAGTTCTTC
>TRBV7-2|TRBJ2-7|few|TRBD1
CASSPWDSSYEQYF
TGTGCCAGCAGCCCCTGGGACAGCTCCTACGAGCAGTACTTC
>TRBV7-6|TRBJ1-2|NA|NA
CASSFGGGGYTF
TGTGCCAGCAGCTTCGGGGGGGGTGGCTACACCTTC
>TRBV12-3/TRBV12-4|TRBJ1-1|many|NA
CASSSQGKGTEAFF
TGTGCCAGCAGTTCCCAGGGGAAGGGCACTGAAGCTTTCTTT
>TRBV19|TRBJ1-5|NA|TRBD1
CASSITGGSNQPQHF
TGTGCCAGTAGTATAACAGGGGGTAGCAATCAGCCCCAGCATTTT
>TRBV19|TRBJ2-1|NA|TRBD1
CATKLGQGYNEQFF
TGTGCCACCAAGCTGGGACAGGGGTACAATGAGCAGTTCTTC
>TRBV12-5|TRBJ2-2|few|NA
CASGSGRGDTGELFF
TGTGCTAGTGGTTCGGGTCGCGGGGACACCGGGGAGCTGTTTTTT
>TRBV10-3|TRBJ2-5|NA|TRBD1
CAIRGTGQETQYF
TGTGCCATCAGGGGGACAGGGCAAGAGACCCAGTACTTC
>TRBV10-1|TRBJ2-7|NA|TRBD1
CASSERSRDRNEQYF
TGCGCCAGCAGTGAGCGGTCCCGGGACAGGAACGAGCAGTACTTC
>TRBV28|TRBJ1-1|NA|NA
CASTIPGTRRNTEAFF
TGTGCCAGCACCATCCCCGGAACTCGGCGGAACACTGAAGCTTTCTTT
>TRBV6-2/TRBV6-3|TRBJ2-1|NA|NA
CASSYVGEQFF
TGTGCCAGCAGTTACGTAGGTGAGCAGTTCTTC
>TRBV4-3|TRBJ2-7|NA|NA
CASSQDLSAGDLSYEQYF
TGCGCCAGCAGCCAAGATCTTTCAGCAGGTGACCTCTCCTACGAGCAGTACTTC
>TRBV27|TRBJ1-2|NA|TRBD1
CASSKGTGLNYGYTF
TGTGCCAGCAGTAAAGGGACAGGTCTGAACTATGGCTACACCTTC